The 30 T cell receptor beta chains in this list originate from one sample, sequenced in a study of cytomegalovirus exposure and HLA in healthy donors. The PCR contained 60 Vbeta and 13 Jbeta primers. Repertoires were generated with immunoSEQ multiplex PCR, while TCRdb's copy carries only in-frame clones and drops some. The sample totals just over 150,000 clones. Sequencing was performed on PBMCs. These receptor sequences come from a woman aged 55-69 years in good health and CMV-seronegative.

The rearrangement links TRBV12-5 to TRBJ2-5, with D unresolved. CDR3 size: 11 residues. Germline V CDR1 and CDR2: LGHNT, FRNRAP. This CDR3 reads CDSVYQETQYF. The CDR3 DNA sequence: TGTGATTCAGTGTACCAAGAGACCCAGTACTTC.

The V and J genes are TRBV5-8 and TRBJ1-2; 8 positions match TRBD1. The germline V gene has CDR1 SGHTS and CDR2 YDEGEE. Trimming cost V 4 bases and J 1 base; bases outside gene matches: 3. This CDR3 is built from 14 residues. CDR3 nucleotides: TGTGCCAGCAGCCAAGACAGGGGTAACTATGGCTACACCTTC. This codes for CASSQDRGNYGYTF.

The chain combines TRBV2 with TRBJ1-5, with D possibly TRBD1 on 5 matching bases. Per the germline V gene, CDR1 is SNHLY and CDR2 is FYNNEI. The ends were cut back, 4 bases at V and 2 bases at J, with 6 bases in the middle. The CDR3 has 13 residues. In DNA, the CDR3 is TGTGCCAGCAGTGGGGGGGGCAATCAGCCCCAGCATTTT. Translation: CASSGGGNQPQHF.

This chain joins TRBV7-8 and TRBJ2-2, with TRBD1 identical over 7 bases. The V gene end was trimmed by 5 bases and the J gene end by 0 bases; junction bases not matched to a gene: 12. CDR3 length: 18 residues. Per the germline V gene, CDR1 is SGHVS and CDR2 is FQNEAQ. CDR3: CASSPKYKDRANTGELFF. The CDR3 bases are TGTGCCAGCAGCCCCAAATACAAAGACAGGGCGAACACCGGGGAGCTGTTTTTT. The whole variable domain, filled in from reference TRBV7-8 and TRBJ2-2, reads GAGVSQSPRYKVAKRGQDVALRCDPISGHVSLFWYQQALGQGPEFLTYFQNEAQLDKSGLPSDRFFAERPEGSVSTLKIQRTQQEDSAVYLCASSPKYKDRANTGELFFGEGSRLTVL.

This rearrangement joins TRBV5-1 to TRBJ2-1, with D hard to call. CDR1 and CDR2 from the germline V gene are SGHRS and YFSETQ. The CDR3 extends over 13 amino acids. Trimming cost V 3 bases and J 5 bases, with 9 bases left between them. CDR3 residues: CASSSDWDNEQFF. For the CDR3, the DNA is TGCGCCAGCAGCTCCGACTGGGACAATGAGCAGTTCTTC.

J is TRBJ2-5 and V is TRBV6-4; 7 bases are a match to TRBD1. The trim removed 0 bases at V and 2 bases at J, leaving 9 bases unmatched. The V gene's germline CDR1 is MRHNA and CDR2 SNTAGT. This CDR3 has 17 residues. The CDR3 loop is CASSDSNRGLLQETQYF. The DNA of the CDR3 is TGTGCCAGCAGTGACTCGAACAGGGGTTTGTTACAAGAGACCCAGTACTTC.

This chain links TRBV4-3 with TRBJ2-2, with 9 bases lining up with TRBD2. CDR1 is LGHNA and CDR2 is YSLEER in the germline V gene. The CDR3 is made up of 19 amino acids. The V and J ends lost 0 bases and 1 base, in that order; junction bases with no gene match: 9. This CDR3 reads CASSQDRIELAGNTGELFF. In DNA, the CDR3 is TGCGCCAGCAGCCAAGATCGCATAGAACTAGCGGGGAACACCGGGGAGCTGTTTTTT.

The chain links TRBV18 to TRBJ2-1, with TRBD1 matching 9 bases. V was clipped by 3 bases and J by 6 bases; unmatched bases: 9. This CDR3 comprises 16 residues. CDR1 KGHSH and CDR2 LQKENI come from the germline V gene. In DNA, the CDR3 is TGTGCCAGCTCACCCCCTCGGACAGGGGTCCGCAATGAGCAGTTCTTC. It encodes CASSPPRTGVRNEQFF.

V usage is TRBV30 and J usage is TRBJ1-2; the D gene is possibly TRBD1 (5 bases). CDR1 is GTSNPN, CDR2 SVGIG, per germline (reference sequence). Trimming pared 1 base from V and 7 bases from J, leaving 10 bases between. CDR3 length: 12 amino acids. The chain's CDR3 is CAWSAGEGGYTF. In nucleotides, the CDR3 is TGTGCCTGGAGTGCGGGGGAGGGTGGCTACACCTTC.

This sequence joins TRBV7-8 and TRBJ2-7, with TRBD1 matching 8 bases. With 6 bases clipped from V and 6 bases from J, the junction kept 16 bases outside the gene matches. CDR1 SGHVS and CDR2 FQNEAQ come from the germline V gene. The CDR3 contains 16 residues. The CDR3 is CASSYQTGVIPGEQYF. Here the CDR3 DNA reads TGTGCCAGCAGTTACCAGACAGGGGTCATACCTGGCGAGCAGTACTTC.

The chain joins TRBV27 to TRBJ2-7, with 7 positions matching TRBD1. Germline CDR1 reads MNHEY; CDR2 reads SMNVEV (reference sequence). J gave up 7 bases and V 5 bases, and 5 bases lay outside the gene matches. The CDR3 is made up of 12 amino acids. CDR3 residues: CASSPGTVEQYF. The CDR3 DNA follows: TGTGCCAGCAGTCCCGGGACAGTGGAGCAGTACTTC.

The gene calls are TRBV6-1 and TRBJ2-1; D is possibly TRBD1 (5 bases). The germline V and J ends were trimmed by 11 bases and 8 bases, with 25 bases remaining between them. Germline CDR1 MNHNS, CDR2 SASEGT. The CDR3 is 15 residues long. The CDR3 loop reads CAGRTPGRGRDEQFF. The CDR3, as DNA: TGTGCCGGGCGTACCCCGGGTAGGGGAAGGGATGAGCAGTTCTTC.

The chain employs TRBV7-2 and TRBJ1-3; the match to TRBD1 covers 9 bases. The CDR3 has 14 residues. The ends lost 3 bases at V and 4 bases at J; junction bases unmatched: 1. Per the germline V gene, CDR1 is SGHTA and CDR2 is FQGNSA. The chain's CDR3 is CASSLGQGGNTIYF. CDR3 DNA sequence: TGTGCCAGCAGCTTGGGACAGGGAGGAAACACCATATATTTT.

This chain joins TRBV2 and TRBJ1-2; D is possibly TRBD1 (6 bases). The CDR3 is made up of 13 amino acids. The germline gives CDR1 SNHLY, CDR2 FYNNEI. Trimming cost V 5 bases and J 4 bases, with 11 bases left between them. The CDR3 nucleotides are TGTGCCAGCAGTATGGGGGGGCTCTATGGCTACACCTTC. Protein product: CASSMGGLYGYTF. Full variable domain (missing parts from reference TRBV2 and TRBJ1-2): EPEVTQTPSHQVTQMGQEVILRCVPISNHLYFYWYRQILGQKVEFLVSFYNNEISEKSEIFDDQFSVERPDGSNFTLKIRSTKLEDSAMYFCASSMGGLYGYTFGSGTRLTVV.

The chain carries TRBV14 and TRBJ1-3; D ambiguous. The CDR3 runs to 17 residues. Germline V gives CDR1 SGHDN, CDR2 FVKESK. V lost 0 bases and J 0 bases, leaving 12 bases between the germline ends. Here the CDR3 DNA reads TGTGCCAGCAGCCAAGACGTCGGGGTATACTCTGGAAACACCATATATTTT. Protein sequence: CASSQDVGVYSGNTIYF. The full variable domain, in which reference TRBV14 and TRBJ1-3 provide the parts outside the CDR3, is EAGVTQFPSHSVIEKGQTVTLRCDPISGHDNLYWYRRVMGKEIKFLLHFVKESKQDESGMPNNRFLAERTGGTYSTLKVQPAELEDSGVYFCASSQDVGVYSGNTIYFGEGSWLTVV.

The chain joins TRBV4-1 to TRBJ1-1, with 7 bases matching TRBD1. Losses at the gene ends were 4 bases for V and 0 bases for J; bases not matched to a gene: 2. Germline CDR1 reads MGHRA; CDR2 reads YSYEKL. This CDR3 has 14 residues. The CDR3 DNA reads TGCGCCAGCAGCCGGCAGGGGGTGAACACTGAAGCTTTCTTT. It translates to CASSRQGVNTEAFF.

The V and J genes are TRBV4-2 and TRBJ2-3; no clear D. Per germline, CDR1 LGHNA and CDR2 YNFKEQ. CDR3 length equals 16 residues. Deletions cut 0 bases from V and 2 bases from J, with 12 bases between. The CDR3: CASSQDYIVSTDTQYF. The CDR3 region has the DNA TGTGCCAGCAGCCAAGATTATATTGTGTCCACAGATACGCAGTATTTT.

This chain uses TRBV27 with TRBJ1-1; D uncertain. V shed 4 bases and J shed 6 bases, with 15 bases lying between them. The CDR3 covers 14 residues. CDR1 is MNHEY, CDR2 SMNVEV, per germline (reference sequence). The CDR3 nucleotides read TGTGCCAGCAGTTCCATTAACCGCCAGGCTGAAGCTTTCTTT. Residues: CASSSINRQAEAFF.

The V and J genes are TRBV27 and TRBJ2-5; D remains unclear. The V end lost 1 base, the J end lost 0 bases, and 3 bases lay between the germline ends. CDR3 length: 13 residues. The germline CDR1 and CDR2 sequences are MNHEY and SMNVEV (reference sequence). CDR3 amino acids: CASSLLDQETQYF. The CDR3 coding sequence is TGTGCCAGCAGTTTATTAGACCAAGAGACCCAGTACTTC.

The chain joins TRBV5-4 to TRBJ2-5, with 8 bases aligning to TRBD2. V was pared by 2 bases and J by 5 bases, with 11 bases of the junction left unmatched. The CDR3 length is 16 residues. Germline loops: CDR1 SGHNT, CDR2 YYREEE (reference sequence). The CDR3: CASSFPQREGRETQYF. The DNA of the CDR3 is TGTGCCAGCAGCTTCCCCCAACGGGAGGGCCGGGAGACCCAGTACTTC.

The CDR3 reads CASSLTSATGNTIYF. CDR3 coding DNA: TGTGCCAGCAGCTTAACTTCTGCAACTGGAAACACCATATATTTT. This rearrangement joins TRBV13 to TRBJ1-3, with D uncertain. V dropped 2 bases and J dropped 2 bases, with 10 bases sitting between them. The germline V gene has CDR1 PRHDT and CDR2 FYEKMQ (reference sequence). The CDR3 length is 15 residues.

The V gene is TRBV4-2, the J gene TRBJ2-2; D is perhaps TRBD1 (6 bases). CDR3 length: 15 residues. With 4 bases removed from V and 4 bases from J, the gap between germline ends came to 13 bases. The germline CDR1 and CDR2 sequences are LGHNA and YNFKEQ. In DNA form, the CDR3 reads TGTGCCAGCAGCCCCCGGGACACTGGCACCGGGGAGCTGTTTTTT. This translates into CASSPRDTGTGELFF.

V usage is TRBV7-2 and J usage is TRBJ2-7; TRBD2 matches at 10 bases. V lost 5 bases and J lost 2; bases outside the gene matches: 9. This CDR3 contains 16 residues. Germline loops: CDR1 SGHTA, CDR2 FQGNSA. CDR3 nucleotide sequence: TGTGCCAGCAGCCCGGGTGGGCTAGCGGGAGCCTACGAGCAGTACTTC. Translating gives CASSPGGLAGAYEQYF. The full variable domain, rest sourced from reference TRBV7-2 and TRBJ2-7, is GAGVSQSPSNKVTEKGKDVELRCDPISGHTALYWYRQSLGQGLEFLIYFQGNSAPDKSGLPSDRFSAERTGGSVSTLTIQRTQQEDSAVYLCASSPGGLAGAYEQYFGPGTRLTVT.

CDR3 region: CASTDYMGRSTEKLFF. As DNA, the CDR3 is TGTGCCAGCACTGACTATATGGGCAGATCTACTGAAAAACTGTTTTTT. V and J are TRBV6-6 and TRBJ1-4; no firm D call. This CDR3 region has 16 residues. Germline V CDR1 and CDR2: MNHNY, SVGAGI (reference sequence). The germline V and J ends were trimmed by 7 bases and 7 bases, with 22 bases remaining between them.

V is TRBV10-3 and J is TRBJ1-2; maybe TRBD1 (5 bases). The CDR3 totals 15 residues. Trimming removed 3 bases from V and 4 bases from J, with 15 bases in between. Germline values: CDR1 ENHRY, CDR2 SYGVKD. CDR3 region: CAISDGTLGPYGYTF. CDR3 sequence (DNA): TGTGCCATCAGTGACGGGACTCTTGGACCCTATGGCTACACCTTC.

The chain joins TRBV18 to TRBJ1-1; no reliable D call. V gave up 4 bases and J gave up 1 base, with 7 bases separating them. Germline CDR1 and CDR2: KGHSH and LQKENI. This CDR3 is built from 13 residues. CDR3: CASSLIRNTEAFF. CDR3 sequence (DNA): TGTGCCAGCTCACTCATTAGGAACACTGAAGCTTTCTTT.

V and J are TRBV5-1 and TRBJ2-5; tentative D call: TRBD2 (8 bases). This CDR3 contains 18 residues. Trimming took off 1 base at V and 1 base at J, with 20 bases between the two ends. CDR1 is SGHRS, CDR2 YFSETQ, per germline. CDR3 region: CASSLYTGARGGQETQYF. CDR3 bases: TGCGCCAGCAGCTTGTATACAGGGGCCCGGGGGGGCCAAGAGACCCAGTACTTC.

The V gene is TRBV10-3, the J gene TRBJ1-4; the D is unclear. The germline CDR1 and CDR2 sequences are ENHRY and SYGVKD. V was trimmed by 4 bases and J by 5 bases, leaving 8 bases between them. The CDR3 spans 13 residues. CDR3 sequence: CAISVVSNEKLFF. CDR3 bases: TGTGCCATCAGTGTTGTCTCGAATGAAAAACTGTTTTTT.

The chain joins TRBV19 to TRBJ2-1; D remains unclear. V lost 1 base, J lost 7 bases, and 11 bases lay in between. There are 14 residues in the CDR3. Germline V gives CDR1 LNHDA, CDR2 SQIVND (reference sequence). The DNA for the CDR3 is TGTGCCAGTAGTATAGTATTCGTAATAAATGAGCAGTTCTTC. This translates into CASSIVFVINEQFF.

This chain connects TRBV11-3 to TRBJ2-7; TRBD1 aligns across 9 bases. Trimming at V came to 5 bases and at J to 6 bases, leaving 5 bases not matched to a gene. The CDR3 loop spans 13 amino acids. CDR1 SGHNT and CDR2 YENEEA come from the germline V gene. CDR3 nucleotide sequence: TGTGCCAGCAGCACTACAGGGGGCGGCGAGCAGTACTTC. It encodes CASSTTGGGEQYF.